The present T cell receptor beta chain was sequenced within a study of control samples from healthy donors and cancer patients. Assay: immunoSEQ multiplex PCR; the TCRdb copy retains only in-frame clones and omits some. The table includes 120,000 or so clones, approximately 92% detected once. Losses at the gene ends were 8 bases for V and 0 bases for J; bases not matched to a gene: 12. The length of the CDR3 is 16 residues. From germline, CDR1 is WSHSY and CDR2 SAAADI. The chain has TRBV10-2 and TRBJ2-7, with TRBD2 matching over 8 bases. Sequenced material: PBMCs. This TCR was sampled from a man at least 80 years old with head and neck cancer. The CDR3 loop is CASRRGLAGSSYEQYF. The CDR3 region has the DNA TGCGCCAGCCGGAGGGGGTTAGCGGGGAGCTCCTACGAGCAGTACTTC.